This record covers a single T cell receptor (beta chain). Produced via immunoSEQ multiplex PCR; TCRdb's table is partial and in-frame only. The table has roughly 120,000 clones, roughly nine tenths seen once. The sample originates from a study of cytomegalovirus exposure and HLA in healthy donors. The V gene lost 8 bases and the J gene lost 4 bases, with 12 bases spanning the gap. The CDR3 extends over 13 amino acids. Germline V gene data show CDR1 as SGHTA and CDR2 as FQGNSA. V and J are TRBV7-2 and TRBJ2-1, with D maybe TRBD1 (5 bases). The TCR was taken from a man aged 25 to 40 in good health and CMV-seronegative. The sample consisted of PBMCs. The DNA for the CDR3 is TGTGCCAGCGGCCCCAAGGGGTACAATGAGCAGTTCTTC. It translates to CASGPKGYNEQFF.